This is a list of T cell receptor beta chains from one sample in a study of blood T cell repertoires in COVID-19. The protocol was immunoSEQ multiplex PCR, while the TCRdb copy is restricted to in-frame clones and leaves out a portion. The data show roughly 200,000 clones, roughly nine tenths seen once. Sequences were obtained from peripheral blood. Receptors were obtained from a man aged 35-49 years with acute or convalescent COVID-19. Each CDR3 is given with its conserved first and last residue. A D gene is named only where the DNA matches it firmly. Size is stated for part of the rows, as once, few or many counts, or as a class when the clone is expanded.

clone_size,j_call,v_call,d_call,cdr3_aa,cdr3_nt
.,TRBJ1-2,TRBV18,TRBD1,CASSPLGQGNYGYTF,TGTGCCAGCTCACCACTGGGACAGGGGAACTATGGCTACACCTTC
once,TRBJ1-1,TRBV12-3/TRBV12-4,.,CASTTWNTEAFF,TGTGCCAGTACGACATGGAACACTGAAGCTTTCTTT
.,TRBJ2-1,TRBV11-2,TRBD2,CASSSLAGGYQFF,TGTGCCAGCAGCTCCTTAGCGGGGGGCTATCAGTTCTTC
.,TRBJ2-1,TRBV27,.,CASSSLLGRRNEQFF,TGTGCCAGCAGTTCTTTACTAGGTAGGAGGAATGAGCAGTTCTTC
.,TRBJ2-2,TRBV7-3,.,CASSLAPRGNTGELFF,TGTGCCAGCAGCTTAGCACCTAGGGGGAACACCGGGGAGCTGTTTTTT
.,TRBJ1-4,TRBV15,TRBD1,CATSSGQVREKLFF,TGTGCCACCAGCAGTGGACAGGTTCGGGAAAAACTGTTTTTT
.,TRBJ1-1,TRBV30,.,CAWRADRTLNTEAFF,TGTGCCTGGAGGGCCGACAGGACCTTGAACACTGAAGCTTTCTTT
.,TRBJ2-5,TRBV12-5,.,CASGLVLETQYF,TGTGCTAGTGGTTTGGTACTGGAGACCCAGTACTTC
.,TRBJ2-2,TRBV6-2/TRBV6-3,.,CASSYEEGAWTGELFF,TGTGCCAGCAGTTACGAGGAGGGGGCATGGACCGGGGAGCTGTTTTTT
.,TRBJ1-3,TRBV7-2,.,CASSLFREPPGNTIYF,TGTGCCAGCAGCTTATTCCGGGAACCGCCTGGAAACACCATATATTTT
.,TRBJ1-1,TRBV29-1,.,CSVGVPGGLNTEAFF,TGCAGCGTTGGAGTCCCCGGGGGATTGAACACTGAAGCTTTCTTT
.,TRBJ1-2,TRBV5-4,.,CASSLDSNYGYTF,TGTGCCAGCAGCTTAGACAGCAACTATGGCTACACCTTC
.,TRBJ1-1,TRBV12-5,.,CASGPDRIVPTEAFF,TGTGCTAGTGGCCCTGACAGGATCGTGCCCACTGAAGCTTTCTTT
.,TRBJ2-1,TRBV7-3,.,CASSLRQGKYNEQFF,TGTGCCAGCAGCTTAAGGCAGGGAAAATACAATGAGCAGTTCTTC
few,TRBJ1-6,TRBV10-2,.,CASISTAPADSPLHF,TGCGCCAGCATATCAACGGCGCCAGCGGATTCACCCCTCCACTTT
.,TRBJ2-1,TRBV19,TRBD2,CASSTGTSGGEYNEQFF,TGTGCCAGTAGTACCGGGACTAGCGGGGGAGAGTACAATGAGCAGTTCTTC
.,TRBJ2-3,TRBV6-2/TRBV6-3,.,CASSPVSATQYF,TGTGCCAGCAGCCCCGTTAGCGCTACGCAGTATTTT
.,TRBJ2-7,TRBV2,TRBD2,CASNFPGLAGYEQYF,TGTGCCAGCAACTTCCCCGGACTAGCGGGCTACGAGCAGTACTTC
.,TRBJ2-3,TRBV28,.,CASSLSGAPRTDTQYF,TGTGCCAGCAGTTTATCTGGGGCCCCGCGGACAGATACGCAGTATTTT
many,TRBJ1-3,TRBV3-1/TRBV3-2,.,CASSQGWTSGNTIYF,TGTGCCAGCAGCCAAGGCTGGACATCTGGAAACACCATATATTTT
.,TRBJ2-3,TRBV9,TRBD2,CASSSASGGVTDTQYF,TGTGCCAGCAGCTCCGCTAGCGGGGGGGTAACAGATACGCAGTATTTT
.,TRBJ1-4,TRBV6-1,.,CASSDRVATNEKLFF,TGTGCCAGCAGTGACAGGGTCGCGACTAATGAAAAACTGTTTTTT
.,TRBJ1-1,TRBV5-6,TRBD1,CASSRQGAGGNTEAFF,TGTGCCAGCAGCCGACAGGGGGCGGGAGGGAACACTGAAGCTTTCTTT
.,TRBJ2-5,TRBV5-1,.,CASSLPGEETQYF,TGCGCCAGCAGCTTGCCGGGGGAGGAGACCCAGTACTTC
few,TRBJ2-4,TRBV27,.,CASSPLTGEALAKNIQYF,TGTGCCAGCAGTCCCTTAACAGGGGAGGCTCTAGCCAAAAACATTCAGTACTTC
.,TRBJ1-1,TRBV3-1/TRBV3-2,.,CASSQAGEGADTEAFF,TGTGCCAGCAGCCAAGCCGGGGAGGGTGCTGACACTGAAGCTTTCTTT
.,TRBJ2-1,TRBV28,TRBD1,CASSRDRGQQFF,TGTGCCAGCAGTCGGGACAGGGGGCAACAGTTCTTC
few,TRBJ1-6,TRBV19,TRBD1,CASRTDRVGSPLHF,TGTGCCAGTAGGACGGACAGGGTAGGGTCACCCCTCCACTTT
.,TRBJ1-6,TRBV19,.,CASKQQSSYNSPLHF,TGTGCCAGTAAACAGCAGAGCTCCTATAATTCACCCCTCCACTTT
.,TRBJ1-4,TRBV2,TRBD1,CASRGDRKRPSLNEKLFF,TGTGCCAGCAGGGGGGACAGGAAGCGGCCAAGCCTTAATGAAAAACTGTTTTTT
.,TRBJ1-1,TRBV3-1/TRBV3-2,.,CASSQDLDAENTEAFF,TGTGCCAGCAGCCAAGATCTTGACGCGGAGAACACTGAAGCTTTCTTT
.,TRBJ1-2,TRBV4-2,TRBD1,CASSQGGTEEAYGYTF,TGTGCCAGCAGCCAAGGAGGGACAGAGGAGGCCTATGGCTACACCTTC
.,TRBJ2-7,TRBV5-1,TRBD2,CASGTSGGSSYEQYF,TGCGCCAGCGGTACTAGCGGGGGTAGCTCCTACGAGCAGTACTTC
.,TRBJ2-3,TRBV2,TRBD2,CASSAASGAPDTQYF,TGTGCCAGCAGTGCGGCTAGCGGGGCCCCAGATACGCAGTATTTT
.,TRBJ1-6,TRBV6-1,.,CASSENGYNSPLHF,TGTGCCAGCAGTGAAAACGGTTATAATTCACCCCTCCACTTT
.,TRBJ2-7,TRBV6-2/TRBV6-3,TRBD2,CASSQTSGAFYEQYF,TGTGCCAGCAGCCAGACTAGCGGGGCCTTCTACGAGCAGTACTTC
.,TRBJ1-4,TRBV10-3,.,CAISDRSNEKLFF,TGTGCCATCAGCGACAGGAGTAATGAAAAACTGTTTTTT
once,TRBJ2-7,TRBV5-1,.,CASSLDLLSAYEQYF,TGCGCCAGCAGCTTGGACCTGCTTTCGGCCTACGAGCAGTACTTC
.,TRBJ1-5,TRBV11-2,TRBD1,CASSTGTGANQPQHF,TGTGCCAGCAGCACCGGGACAGGCGCTAATCAGCCCCAGCATTTT
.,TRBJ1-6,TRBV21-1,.,CASSKASGDFSYNSPLHF,TGTGCCAGCAGCAAAGCCTCAGGGGATTTCTCCTATAATTCACCCCTCCACTTT
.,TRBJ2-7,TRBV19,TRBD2,CASSPATSGYEQYF,TGTGCCAGTAGTCCGGCTACTAGCGGCTACGAGCAGTACTTC
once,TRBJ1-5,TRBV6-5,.,CASSPDGNSNQPQHF,TGTGCCAGCAGTCCGGACGGGAATAGCAATCAGCCCCAGCATTTT
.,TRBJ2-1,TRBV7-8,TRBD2,CASSLAGTSGGLYNEQFF,TGTGCCAGCAGCTTAGCCGGGACTAGCGGGGGCCTCTACAATGAGCAGTTCTTC
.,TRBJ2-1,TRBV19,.,CASSILPSSYNEQFF,TGTGCCAGTAGTATTTTGCCGAGCTCCTACAATGAGCAGTTCTTC
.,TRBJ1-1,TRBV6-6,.,CASSPPDTEAFF,TGTGCCAGCAGCCCCCCGGACACTGAAGCTTTCTTT
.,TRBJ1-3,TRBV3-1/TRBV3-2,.,CASSHQGFGNTIYF,TGTGCCAGCAGCCACCAGGGGTTCGGAAACACCATATATTTT
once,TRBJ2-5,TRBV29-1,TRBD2,CSVTGEGETQYF,TGCAGCGTTACGGGGGAGGGAGAGACCCAGTACTTC
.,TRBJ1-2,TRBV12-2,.,CASRIIMGHYLNGYTF,TGTGCAAGTCGGATAATTATGGGACACTACCTTAATGGCTACACCTTC
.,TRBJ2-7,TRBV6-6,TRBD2,CASRSGLAGYEQYF,TGTGCCAGCAGATCGGGACTAGCGGGGTACGAGCAGTACTTC